This T cell receptor beta chain was observed in a study of T cell responses to AZD1222 COVID-19 vaccine. CDR3 size: 15 residues. The V and J ends lost 5 bases and 0 bases respectively, with 11 bases between them. CDR1 is MNHEY and CDR2 is SMNVEV in the germline V gene (reference sequence). Study results and caveats: Seropositive status at baseline applied to only five to seven AZD1222 recipients. The peak T cell response came first, and repertoires were sampled only after it. Possibly, clonal diversity was underestimated; donors were largely white British and included more females.

Note on this clone: As yet, its antigen is unknown.

Assay used: immunoSEQ multiplex PCR; TCRdb lists only in-frame clones, some missing. The table has about 180,000 clones, 88% seen once. This chain joins TRBV27 and TRBJ1-3; D perhaps matches TRBD1 (6 bases). This TCR derives from an adult who received the AZD1222 COVID-19 vaccine. The sequencing used peripheral blood, collected 28 days after the second AZD1222 dose. The CDR3 nucleotides read TGTGCCAGCAGTCAGGACAGTTTCTCTGGAAACACCATATATTTT. Translated: CASSQDSFSGNTIYF.